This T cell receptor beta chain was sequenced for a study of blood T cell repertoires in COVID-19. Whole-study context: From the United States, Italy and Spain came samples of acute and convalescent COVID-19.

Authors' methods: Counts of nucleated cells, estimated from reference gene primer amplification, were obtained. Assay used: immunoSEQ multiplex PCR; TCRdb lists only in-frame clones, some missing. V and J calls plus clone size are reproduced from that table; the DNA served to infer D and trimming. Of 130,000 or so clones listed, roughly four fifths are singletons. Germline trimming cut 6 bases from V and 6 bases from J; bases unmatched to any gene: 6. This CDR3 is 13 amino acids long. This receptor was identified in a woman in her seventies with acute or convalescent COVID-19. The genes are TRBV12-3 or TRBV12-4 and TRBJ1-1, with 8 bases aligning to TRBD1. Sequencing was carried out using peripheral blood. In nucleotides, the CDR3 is TGTGCCAGCAGCCTGGACAGGGTCGCTGAAGCTTTCTTT. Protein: CASSLDRVAEAFF.